This T cell receptor beta chain derives from a study of CD4+ T cells in melanoma. Study-wide results and caveats: In melanoma, neoantigen-specific CD4+ T cells reportedly differed in differentiation state. CD8+ T cell, macrophage and B cell function reportedly correlated with neoantigen-specific CD4+ T cells.

Trimming shortened V by 3 bases and J by 0 bases, and 10 bases separated the two germline ends. The CDR3 has 15 amino acids. Germline CDR1 and CDR2: MGHRA and YSYEKL. Details on this clone: Its antigen is not known.

Assay: immunoSEQ multiplex PCR; the TCRdb copy retains only in-frame clones and omits some. The sample includes about 140,000 clones, nearly 95% of them seen just once. This sequence joins TRBV4-1 and TRBJ2-3, with a possible D match to TRBD1 (6 bases). The TCR originated in a human donor with melanoma. The CDR3 sequence is CASSHGTTSTDTQYF. As DNA, the CDR3 is TGCGCCAGCAGCCATGGGACAACTAGCACAGATACGCAGTATTTT.